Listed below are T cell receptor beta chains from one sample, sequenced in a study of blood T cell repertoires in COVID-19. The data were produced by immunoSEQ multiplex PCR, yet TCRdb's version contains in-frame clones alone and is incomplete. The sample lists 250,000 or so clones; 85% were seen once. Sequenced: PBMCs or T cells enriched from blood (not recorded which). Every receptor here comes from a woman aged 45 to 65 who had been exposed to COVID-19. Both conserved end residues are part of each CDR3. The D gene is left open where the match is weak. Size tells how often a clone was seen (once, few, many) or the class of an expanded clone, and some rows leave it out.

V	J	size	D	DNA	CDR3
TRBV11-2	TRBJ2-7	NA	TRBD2	TGTGCCAGCAGCCTGGGAGTACACGGGGGGGCCCGAGAGCAGTACTTC	CASSLGVHGGAREQYF
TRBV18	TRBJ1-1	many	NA	TGTGCCAGCTCACCGATCAAACAGGGAAACACTGAAGCTTTCTTT	CASSPIKQGNTEAFF
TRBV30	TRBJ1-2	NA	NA	TGTGCCTGGACAGGCCCTTCTAACTATGGCTACACCTTC	CAWTGPSNYGYTF
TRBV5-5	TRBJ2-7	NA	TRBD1	TGTGCCAGCAGCGCATCCGGGACAGGGTTCTACGAGCAGTACTTC	CASSASGTGFYEQYF
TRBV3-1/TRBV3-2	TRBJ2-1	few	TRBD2	TGTGCCAGCAGCCAAGATAGGATAGCGGGGGATAATGAGCAGTTCTTC	CASSQDRIAGDNEQFF
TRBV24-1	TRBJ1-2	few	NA	TGTGCCACCAGTCGGGGTCTCCGCTATGGCTACACCTTC	CATSRGLRYGYTF
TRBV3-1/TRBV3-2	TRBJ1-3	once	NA	TGTGCCAGCAGCCGCCGAAATCCTTACCTCGGGTCACCCAAGAAATCTGGAAACACCATATATTTT	CASSRRNPYLGSPKKSGNTIYF
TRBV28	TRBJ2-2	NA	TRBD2	TGTGCCAGTTCTAGCGGGGGGATGAGCGGGGAGCTGTTTTTT	CASSSGGMSGELFF
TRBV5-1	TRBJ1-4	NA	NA	TGCGCCAGCAGCTTTGGCGGAGTGGAAAATGAAAAACTGTTTTTT	CASSFGGVENEKLFF
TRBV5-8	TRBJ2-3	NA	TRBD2	TGTGCCAGCAGCTCAGGACTAGCGGGGACAGATACGCAGTATTTT	CASSSGLAGTDTQYF
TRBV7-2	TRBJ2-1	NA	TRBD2	TGTGCCAGCAGCTCGGCAAACCCCGGAGCGGGGTCAGTTGAGCAGTTCTTC	CASSSANPGAGSVEQFF
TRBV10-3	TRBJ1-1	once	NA	TGTGCCATCAGGACCTCAGGGGCAGAGACTGAAGCTTTCTTT	CAIRTSGAETEAFF
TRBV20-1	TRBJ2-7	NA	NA	TGCAGTGCTAGTCGGGAGCAGTACGAGCAGTACTTC	CSASREQYEQYF
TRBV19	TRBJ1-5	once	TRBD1	TGTGCCAGTAGTCTGGACAGGGGGAGCAATCAGCCCCAGCATTTT	CASSLDRGSNQPQHF
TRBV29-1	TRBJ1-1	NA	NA	TGCAGCGTCCTGACAGAAATAATGAACACTGAAGCTTTCTTT	CSVLTEIMNTEAFF
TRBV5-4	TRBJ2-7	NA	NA	TGTGCCAGCAGCCACACGGGGGACTACGAGCAGTACTTC	CASSHTGDYEQYF
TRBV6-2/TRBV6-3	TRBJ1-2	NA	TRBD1	TGTGCCAGCAGTTACTCGACAGGGAACTATGGCTACACCTTC	CASSYSTGNYGYTF
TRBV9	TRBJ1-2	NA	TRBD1	TGTGCCAGCAGCGTAGGACAGGGGCCTAACTATGGCTACACCTTC	CASSVGQGPNYGYTF
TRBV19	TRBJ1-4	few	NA	TGTGCCAGTAGTCCCCGACCGGGTCAAGGAGGTGAAAAACTGTTTTTT	CASSPRPGQGGEKLFF
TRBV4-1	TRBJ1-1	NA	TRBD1	TGCGCCAGCAGCCAAACGCCTCCCTCCGGGACAGGGTTTCCGCACACTGAAGCTTTCTTT	CASSQTPPSGTGFPHTEAFF
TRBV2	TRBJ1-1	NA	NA	TGTGCCAGCAGTGTGGACGGGATCCCCTCCGGGGCTTTCTTT	CASSVDGIPSGAFF
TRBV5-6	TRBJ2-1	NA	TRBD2	TGTGCCAGCACCACGGGACTAGCCCTTGAGCAGTTCTTC	CASTTGLALEQFF
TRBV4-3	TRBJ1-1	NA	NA	TGCGCCAGCAGCCAAGAGGGGCGAGGGGGCACTGAAGCTTTCTTT	CASSQEGRGGTEAFF
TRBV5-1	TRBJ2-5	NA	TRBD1	TGCGCCACAAGACCGGGACAGGGCTTCGAGACCCAGTACTTC	CATRPGQGFETQYF
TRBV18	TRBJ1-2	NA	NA	TGTGCCAGCTCACCAGCGGGGGCTGGGCTCTATGGCTACACCTTC	CASSPAGAGLYGYTF
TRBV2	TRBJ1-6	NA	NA	TGTGCCAGCAGCCTTGGGGGGAGCTCCTATAATTCACCCCTCCACTTT	CASSLGGSSYNSPLHF
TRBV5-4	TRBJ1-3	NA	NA	TGTGCCAGCAGCAACGACCCGGGTCGAGGAAACACCATATATTTT	CASSNDPGRGNTIYF
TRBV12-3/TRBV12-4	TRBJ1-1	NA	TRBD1	TGTGCCAGCAGAAGGACAGGGAGGCCGCGAGCTTTCTTT	CASRRTGRPRAFF
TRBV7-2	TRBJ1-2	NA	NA	TGTGCCAGCAGCTTAGTTCGGGGAGCTCTCTATGGCTACACCTTC	CASSLVRGALYGYTF
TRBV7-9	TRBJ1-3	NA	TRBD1	TGTGCCAGCAGCCCCTGGGACAGCAACCTATCTGGAAACACCATATATTTT	CASSPWDSNLSGNTIYF
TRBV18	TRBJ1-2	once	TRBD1	TGTGCCAGCTCACCGGTCGGAGCAGGGGGTAACTATGGCTACACCTTC	CASSPVGAGGNYGYTF
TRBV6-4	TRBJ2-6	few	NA	TGTGCCAGCAGTGACTCGACGGGGGCTGGGGCCAACGTCCTGACTTTC	CASSDSTGAGANVLTF
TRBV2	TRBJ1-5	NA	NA	TGTGCCAGCGATTTCTGGGAGAGCAATCAGCCCCAGCATTTT	CASDFWESNQPQHF
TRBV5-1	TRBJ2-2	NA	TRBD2	TGCGCCAGCAGCATAGGACTAGCGGCGAACACCGGGGAGCTGTTTTTT	CASSIGLAANTGELFF
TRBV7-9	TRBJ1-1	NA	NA	TGTGCCAGCAGCTCTAACGACAGGAGTCCTTTCTTT	CASSSNDRSPFF
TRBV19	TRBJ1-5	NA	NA	TGTGCCAGTAGTATAGTCGGACTGCAGCCCCAGCATTTT	CASSIVGLQPQHF
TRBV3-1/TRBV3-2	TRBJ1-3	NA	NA	TGTGCCAGCAGCCGGAGGAACGCACTCAATGGAAACACCATATATTTT	CASSRRNALNGNTIYF
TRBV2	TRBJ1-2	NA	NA	TGTGCCAGCAGAGACGCGGGTCCCTTAAATGGCTACACCTTC	CASRDAGPLNGYTF
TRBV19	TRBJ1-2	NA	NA	TGTGCCAGTAGTTCACAGGGTCTTGGGAACTATGGCTACACCTTC	CASSSQGLGNYGYTF
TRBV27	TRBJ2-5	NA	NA	TGTGCCAGCGCACGGGGAGAGACCCAGTACTTC	CASARGETQYF
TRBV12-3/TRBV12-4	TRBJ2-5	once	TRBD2	TGTGCCAGTCCTAGCGGGGCCCAAGAGACCCAGTACTTC	CASPSGAQETQYF
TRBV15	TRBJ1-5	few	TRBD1	TGTGCCACCAGTGGGACAGGGAATCAGCCCCAGCATTTT	CATSGTGNQPQHF
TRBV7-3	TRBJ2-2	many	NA	TGTGCCAGCAGCTTAATAGGGGGAGGGACCGGGGAGCTGTTTTTT	CASSLIGGGTGELFF
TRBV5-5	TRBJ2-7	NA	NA	TGTGCCAGCAGCTTGGCGGTGGGCGGGACCTACGAGCAGTACTTC	CASSLAVGGTYEQYF
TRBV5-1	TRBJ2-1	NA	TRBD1	TGCGCCAGCAGCTTTGGACAGGGGTGGAACAATGAGCAGTTCTTC	CASSFGQGWNNEQFF
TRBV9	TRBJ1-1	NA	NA	TGTGCCAGCAGCAACCAGGGACACCCCGAGGGTGAAGCTTTCTTT	CASSNQGHPEGEAFF
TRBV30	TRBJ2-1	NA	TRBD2	TGTGCCTACTCGCGAGGGCGGGGGGTTGGTTACAATGAGCAGTTCTTC	CAYSRGRGVGYNEQFF
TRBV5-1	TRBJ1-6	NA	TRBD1	TGCGCCAGCAGCTTGCGATCAGGGGGCGATTCCGTCTATAATTCACCCCTCCACTTT	CASSLRSGGDSVYNSPLHF
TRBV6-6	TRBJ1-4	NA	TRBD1	TGTGCCAGCAGTTCGACAGGGAAGGGAGAAAAACTGTTTTTT	CASSSTGKGEKLFF
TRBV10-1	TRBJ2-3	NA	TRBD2	TGCGCCAGCAGTGAGAAGCGGGGGTTCCGCACAGATACGCAGTATTTT	CASSEKRGFRTDTQYF
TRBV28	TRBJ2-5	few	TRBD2	TGTGCCAGCAGTGGCCCTTCGACTAGCGGGGGAGAGACCCAGTACTTC	CASSGPSTSGGETQYF
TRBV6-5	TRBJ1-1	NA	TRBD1	TGTGCCAGCAGTCTTGGGACAGGGGGGTACGCTTTCTTT	CASSLGTGGYAFF
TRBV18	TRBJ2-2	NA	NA	TGTGCCAGCTCCCGCCTGAGGGGGACCGACACCGGGGAGCTGTTTTTT	CASSRLRGTDTGELFF
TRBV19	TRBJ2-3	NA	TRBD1	TGTGCCAGTAGCCCACTATCTTCCTATACAGGGGGCGACACAGATACGCAGTATTTT	CASSPLSSYTGGDTDTQYF
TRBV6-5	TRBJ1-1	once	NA	TGTGCCAGCAGTTTATCGGGGATGAACACTGAAGCTTTCTTT	CASSLSGMNTEAFF